This TCR beta chain stems from a study of OX40 agonist ivuxolimab in advanced cancers. Whole-study findings and limits: Dosing at 0.1 to 3.0 mg/kg was accompanied by clonal expansion of CD4+ and CD8+ blood T cells by week 6. Averaging showed that CD8+ T cells had more expanded clones than CD4+ did.

This table comes from immunoSEQ multiplex PCR, and its TCRdb copy is limited to in-frame clones, with some not included. The table shows 66,000 or so clones, with roughly 76% occurring only once. V gave up 0 bases and J gave up 3 bases; unmatched junction bases: 3. Per the germline V gene, CDR1 is SGDLS and CDR2 is YYNGEE. The CDR3 length is 16 residues. A history of autoimmune disease or systemic immunosuppression excluded patients. Remarks on this clone: The antigen is unknown.

V usage is TRBV9 and J usage is TRBJ2-1; 10 positions agree with TRBD2. Source: CD4+ or CD8+ T cells sorted from blood, taken in a trial of the OX40 agonist ivuxolimab. The receptor was derived from an adult with an advanced solid tumor such as melanoma, head and neck, liver or kidney cancer. This chain's CDR3 is CASSVVASGSYNEQFF. The CDR3 coding sequence is TGTGCCAGCAGCGTAGTGGCTAGCGGGAGCTACAATGAGCAGTTCTTC.